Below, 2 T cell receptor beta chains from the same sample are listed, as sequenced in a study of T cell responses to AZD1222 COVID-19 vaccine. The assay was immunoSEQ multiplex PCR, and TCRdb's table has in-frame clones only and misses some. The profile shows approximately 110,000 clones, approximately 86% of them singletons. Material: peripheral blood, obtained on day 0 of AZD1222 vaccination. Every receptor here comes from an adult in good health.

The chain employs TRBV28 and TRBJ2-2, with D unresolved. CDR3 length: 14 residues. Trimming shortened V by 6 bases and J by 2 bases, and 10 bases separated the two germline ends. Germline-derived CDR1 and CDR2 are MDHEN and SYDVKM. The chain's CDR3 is CASRPTDNTGELFF. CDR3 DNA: TGTGCCAGCAGACCCACAGATAACACCGGGGAGCTGTTTTTT.

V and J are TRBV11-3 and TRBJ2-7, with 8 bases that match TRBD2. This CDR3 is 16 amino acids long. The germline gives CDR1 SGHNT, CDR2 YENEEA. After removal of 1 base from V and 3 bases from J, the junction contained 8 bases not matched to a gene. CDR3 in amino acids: CASSLGPRLAGYEQYF. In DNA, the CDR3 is TGTGCCAGCAGCTTAGGCCCGAGGCTAGCGGGCTACGAGCAGTACTTC.